This T cell receptor (beta chain) was profiled in a study of T cell changes during pregnancy in multiple sclerosis. Assay used: immunoSEQ multiplex PCR; TCRdb lists only in-frame clones, some missing. The sample shows about 47,000 clones, roughly 90% of them seen only once. This TCR was recovered from a female donor with multiple sclerosis, enrolled in a pregnancy study. The sequencing here drew on peripheral blood, taken in the first trimester of pregnancy.

This CDR3 is CASSLDPWQGEQYF. CDR3 DNA sequence: TGTGCCAGCAGCTTAGATCCATGGCAGGGCGAGCAGTACTTC. The J gene is TRBJ2-7, the V gene TRBV11-2, with D possibly matching TRBD1 (5 bases). Germline CDR1 is SGHAT and CDR2 is FQNNGV. The germline V and J ends were trimmed by 0 bases and 6 bases, with 12 bases remaining between them. This CDR3 has 14 amino acids.